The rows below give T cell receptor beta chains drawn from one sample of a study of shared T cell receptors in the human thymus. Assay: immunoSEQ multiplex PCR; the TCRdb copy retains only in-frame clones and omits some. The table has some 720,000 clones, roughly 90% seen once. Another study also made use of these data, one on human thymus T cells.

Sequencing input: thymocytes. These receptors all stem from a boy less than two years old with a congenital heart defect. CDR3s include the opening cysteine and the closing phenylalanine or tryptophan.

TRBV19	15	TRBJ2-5	CASTRQGTPQETQYF
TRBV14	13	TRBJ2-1	CASSQGTSNEQFF
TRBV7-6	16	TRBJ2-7	CASSLETSPPNYEQYF
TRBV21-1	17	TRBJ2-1	CASSVGQGVSAYNEQFF
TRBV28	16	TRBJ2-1	CASSQPVGPRKTKQFF
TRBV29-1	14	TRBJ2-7	CSVEPASGSYEQYF
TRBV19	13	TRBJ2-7	CASSATRAYEQYF
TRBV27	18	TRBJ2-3	CASRGQGTSGKGTDTQYF
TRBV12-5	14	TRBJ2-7	CASGPARQAYEQYF
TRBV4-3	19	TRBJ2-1	CASSHHPPKTSGRANEQFF
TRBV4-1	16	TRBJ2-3	CASSQPTSVSTDTQYF
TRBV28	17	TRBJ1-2	CASSLREARGIYYGYTF
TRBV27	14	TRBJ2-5	CASSPSGIQETQYF
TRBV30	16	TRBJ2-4	CAWSPWTGGSKNIQYF
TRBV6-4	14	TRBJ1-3	CAGRQGVSGNTIYF
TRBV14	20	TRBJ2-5	CASSQDPPGTSGENEETQYF
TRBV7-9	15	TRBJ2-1	CASSLQGGGYNEQFF
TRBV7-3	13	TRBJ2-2	CASSFSNTGELFF
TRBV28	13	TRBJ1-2	CASTPGGGHGYTF
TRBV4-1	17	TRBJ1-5	CASSQNYHRGPNQPQHF
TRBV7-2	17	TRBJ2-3	CASSLAPDTTSTDTQYF
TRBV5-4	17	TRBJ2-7	CASSLARTSGNSYEQYF
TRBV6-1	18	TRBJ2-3	CASSEALPGTSPTDTQYF
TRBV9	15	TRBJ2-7	CASSVGTSGSYEQYF
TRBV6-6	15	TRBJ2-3	CASSYSGQGTDTQYF
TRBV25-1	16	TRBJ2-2	CASSVGQGADTGELFF
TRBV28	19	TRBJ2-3	CASSFGRQAPRGGTDTQYF